These 6 T cell receptor beta chains originate from one sample sequenced in a study of CD8 T cells in ankylosing spondylitis. Each CDR3 protein is one row after TCRdb ran MiXCR on the 5' RACE reads. The table includes about 250,000 distinct CDR3 sequences, roughly 18% detected once. Sequenced sample: blood, either unsorted or a sorted T cell fraction (not recorded which). The receptors were gathered from a male donor with ankylosing spondylitis or in good health (not recorded which).

This clonotype has ten or more counts. This rearrangement joins TRBV4-1 to TRBJ2-3; D gene ambiguous. This CDR3 has 12 residues. Trimming shortened V by 1 base and J by 6 bases, and 5 bases separated the two germline ends. Germline V gene sequence: CDR1 MGHRA, CDR2 YSYEKL. CDR3 residues: CASSQVGDTQYF. The CDR3 nucleotides are TGCGCCAGCAGCCAAGTAGGGGATACGCAGTATTTT.

Only one count was recorded for this clonotype. The gene calls are TRBV29-1 and TRBJ2-2; the match to TRBD2 covers 9 bases. V shed 7 bases, J shed 4 bases, and the junction held 4 bases outside the gene matches. The CDR3 consists of 13 residues. Germline V gene sequence: CDR1 SQVTM, CDR2 ANQGSEA. Here the CDR3 reads CSGGGGATGELFF. DNA for the CDR3: TGCAGCGGTGGCGGGGGGGCCACCGGGGAGCTGTTTTTT.

This clonotype occurred a few times. V usage is TRBV15 and J usage is TRBJ2-7, with 10 bases lining up with TRBD2. Per germline, CDR1 LNHNV and CDR2 YYDKDF (reference sequence). With 4 bases clipped from V and 4 bases from J, the junction kept 7 bases outside the gene matches. This CDR3 has 15 amino acids. The chain's CDR3 is CATSTSGSPAYEQYF. In DNA, the CDR3 is TGTGCCACCAGCACTAGCGGGAGCCCCGCATACGAGCAGTACTTC.

This clonotype was detected only a few times. V and J are TRBV30 and TRBJ2-5; TRBD2 matches at 9 bases. The CDR3 is 14 residues long. Germline CDR1 is GTSNPN and CDR2 is SVGIG (reference sequence). V shed 5 bases, J shed 5 bases, and the junction held 9 bases outside the gene matches. CDR3 amino acids: CAWDKAGGRETQYF. CDR3 nucleotide sequence: TGTGCCTGGGACAAAGCGGGAGGTCGGGAGACCCAGTACTTC.

This chain connects TRBV11-1 to TRBJ2-1; no clear D gene. V lost 1 base, J lost 7 bases, and 32 bases lay in between. Germline-derived CDR1 and CDR2 are SGHAT and FQDESV (reference sequence). CDR3 length: 21 residues. The CDR3 sequence is CASSLVGWSEKIRLGLNEQFF. The CDR3 DNA reads as TGTGCCAGCAGCTTAGTCGGGTGGTCTGAAAAGATTCGGCTTGGGCTTAATGAGCAGTTCTTC.

This clonotype was recorded a few times. The chain combines TRBV9 with TRBJ2-7; a weak D match, TRBD2 (6 bases). Germline V gene lookup returns CDR1 SGDLS and CDR2 YYNGEE. The CDR3 extends over 13 amino acids. Trimming pared 3 bases from V and 6 bases from J, leaving 13 bases between. The CDR3 DNA reads TGTGCCAGCAGCGGGAGTAGGGGACTCGAGCAGTACTTC. Its protein is CASSGSRGLEQYF.